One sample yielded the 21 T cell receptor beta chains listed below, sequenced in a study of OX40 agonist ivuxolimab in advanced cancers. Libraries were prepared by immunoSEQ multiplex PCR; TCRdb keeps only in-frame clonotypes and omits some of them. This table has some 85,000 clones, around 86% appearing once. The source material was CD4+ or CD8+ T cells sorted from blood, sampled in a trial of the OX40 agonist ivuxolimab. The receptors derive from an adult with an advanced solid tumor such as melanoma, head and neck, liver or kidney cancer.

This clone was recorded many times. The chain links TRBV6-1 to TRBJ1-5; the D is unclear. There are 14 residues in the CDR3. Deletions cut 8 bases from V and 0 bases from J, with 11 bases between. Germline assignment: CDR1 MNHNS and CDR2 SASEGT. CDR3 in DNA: TGTGCCAGCCAGGACGGGTTTAGCAATCAGCCCCAGCATTTT. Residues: CASQDGFSNQPQHF.

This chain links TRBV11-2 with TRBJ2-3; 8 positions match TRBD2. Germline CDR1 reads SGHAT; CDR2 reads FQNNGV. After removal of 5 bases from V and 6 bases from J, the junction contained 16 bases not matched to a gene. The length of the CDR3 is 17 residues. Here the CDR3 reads CASSNGLAPRRQDTQYF. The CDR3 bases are TGTGCCAGCAGCAACGGACTAGCCCCTAGGCGACAGGATACGCAGTATTTT.

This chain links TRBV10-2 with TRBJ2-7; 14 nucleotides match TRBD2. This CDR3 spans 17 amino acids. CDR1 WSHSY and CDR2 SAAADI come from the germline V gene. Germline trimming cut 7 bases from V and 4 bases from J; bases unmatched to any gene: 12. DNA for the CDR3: TGCGCCAGCACCCCGGGACTAGCGGGAGATTTGGGGTACGAGCAGTACTTC. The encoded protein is CASTPGLAGDLGYEQYF.

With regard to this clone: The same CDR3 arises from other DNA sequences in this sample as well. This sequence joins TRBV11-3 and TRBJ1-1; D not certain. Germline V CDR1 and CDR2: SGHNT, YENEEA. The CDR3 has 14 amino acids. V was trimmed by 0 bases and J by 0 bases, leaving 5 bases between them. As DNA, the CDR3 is TGTGCCAGCAGCTTAGAAGGGTTGAACACTGAAGCTTTCTTT. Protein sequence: CASSLEGLNTEAFF.

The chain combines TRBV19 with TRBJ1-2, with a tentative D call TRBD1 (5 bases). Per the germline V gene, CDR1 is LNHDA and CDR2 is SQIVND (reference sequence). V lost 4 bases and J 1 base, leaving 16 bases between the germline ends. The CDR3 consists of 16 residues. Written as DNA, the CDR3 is TGTGCCAGTAGTAGAGGGGCGACGATGAATAACTATGGCTACACCTTC. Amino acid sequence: CASSRGATMNNYGYTF.

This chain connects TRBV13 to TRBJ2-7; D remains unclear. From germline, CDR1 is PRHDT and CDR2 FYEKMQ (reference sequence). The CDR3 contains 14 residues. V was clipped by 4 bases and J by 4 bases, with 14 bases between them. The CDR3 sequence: CASSSRMKTYEQYF. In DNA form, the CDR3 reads TGTGCCAGCAGCTCCCGAATGAAGACGTACGAGCAGTACTTC.

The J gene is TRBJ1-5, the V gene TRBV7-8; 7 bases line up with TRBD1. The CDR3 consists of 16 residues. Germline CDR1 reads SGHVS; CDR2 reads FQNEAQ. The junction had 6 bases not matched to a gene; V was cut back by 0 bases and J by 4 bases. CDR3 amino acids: CASSLAPGQVNQPQHF. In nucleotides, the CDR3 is TGTGCCAGCAGCTTAGCACCCGGACAGGTAAATCAGCCCCAGCATTTT.

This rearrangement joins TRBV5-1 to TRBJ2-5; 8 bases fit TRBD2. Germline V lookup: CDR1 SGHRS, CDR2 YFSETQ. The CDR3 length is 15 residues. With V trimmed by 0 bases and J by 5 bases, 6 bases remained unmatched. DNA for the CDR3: TGCGCCAGCAGCTTGGAGGGACTAGAGAGGGAGACCCAGTACTTC. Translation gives CASSLEGLERETQYF.

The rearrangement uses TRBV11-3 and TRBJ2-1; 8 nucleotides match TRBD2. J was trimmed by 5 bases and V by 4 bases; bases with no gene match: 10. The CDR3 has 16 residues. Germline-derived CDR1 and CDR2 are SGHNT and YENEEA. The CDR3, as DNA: TGTGCCAGCAGCTATATACCGGGACTAGTAGACAATGAGCAGTTCTTC. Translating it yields CASSYIPGLVDNEQFF.

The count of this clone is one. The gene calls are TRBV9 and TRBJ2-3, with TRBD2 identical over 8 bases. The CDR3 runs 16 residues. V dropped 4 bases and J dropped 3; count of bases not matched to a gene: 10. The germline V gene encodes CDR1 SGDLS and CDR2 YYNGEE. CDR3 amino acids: CASSPRAGEPTDTQYF. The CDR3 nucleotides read TGTGCCAGCAGCCCCCGAGCGGGAGAGCCGACAGATACGCAGTATTTT.

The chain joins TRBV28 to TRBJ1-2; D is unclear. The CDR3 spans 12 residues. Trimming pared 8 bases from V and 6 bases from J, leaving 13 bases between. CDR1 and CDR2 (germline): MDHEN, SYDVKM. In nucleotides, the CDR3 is TGTGCCAGCGCATCGGGAGCGGATGGCTACACCTTC. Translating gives CASASGADGYTF.

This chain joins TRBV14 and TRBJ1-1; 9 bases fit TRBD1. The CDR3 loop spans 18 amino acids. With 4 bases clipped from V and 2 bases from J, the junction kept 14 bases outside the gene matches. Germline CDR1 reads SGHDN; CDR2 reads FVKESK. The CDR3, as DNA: TGTGCCAGCAGCCCCCTTGGGGCTTACAGGGGGCGAAACACTGAAGCTTTCTTT. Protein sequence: CASSPLGAYRGRNTEAFF.

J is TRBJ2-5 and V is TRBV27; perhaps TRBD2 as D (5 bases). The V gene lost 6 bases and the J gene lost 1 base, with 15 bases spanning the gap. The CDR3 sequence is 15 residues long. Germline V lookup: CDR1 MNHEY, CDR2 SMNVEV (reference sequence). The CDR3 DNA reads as TGTGCCAGCAGCACCCGTTGGGAGAGCCAAGAGACCCAGTACTTC. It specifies CASSTRWESQETQYF.

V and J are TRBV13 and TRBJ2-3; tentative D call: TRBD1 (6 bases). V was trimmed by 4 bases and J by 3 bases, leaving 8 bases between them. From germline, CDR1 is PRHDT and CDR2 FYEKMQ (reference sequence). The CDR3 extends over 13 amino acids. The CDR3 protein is CASSSQGTDTQYF. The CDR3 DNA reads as TGTGCCAGCAGCTCACAGGGTACAGATACGCAGTATTTT.

The CDR3 region has the DNA TGCGCCAGCAGTCCGGGAGAGGGGACCGGGGAGCTGTTTTTT. This translates into CASSPGEGTGELFF. The chain combines TRBV5-1 with TRBJ2-2, with a possible D match to TRBD2 (6 bases). In germline, CDR1 is SGHRS, CDR2 YFSETQ. V lost 5 bases to trimming and J lost 5 bases, with 13 bases between them. The CDR3 contains 14 residues.

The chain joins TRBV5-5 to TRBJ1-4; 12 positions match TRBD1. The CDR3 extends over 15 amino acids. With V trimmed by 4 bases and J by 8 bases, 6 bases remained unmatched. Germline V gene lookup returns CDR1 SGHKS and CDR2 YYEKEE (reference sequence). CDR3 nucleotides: TGTGCCAGCAGCCCGTGGGACAGGGGGCAAGAAAAACTGTTTTTT. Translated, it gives CASSPWDRGQEKLFF.

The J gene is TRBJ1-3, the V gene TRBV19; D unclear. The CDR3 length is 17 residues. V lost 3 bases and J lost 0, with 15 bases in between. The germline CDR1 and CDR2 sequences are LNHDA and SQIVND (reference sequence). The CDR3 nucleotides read TGTGCCAGTAGTATTCGCTCAGGACTAAGCTCTGGAAACACCATATATTTT. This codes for CASSIRSGLSSGNTIYF.

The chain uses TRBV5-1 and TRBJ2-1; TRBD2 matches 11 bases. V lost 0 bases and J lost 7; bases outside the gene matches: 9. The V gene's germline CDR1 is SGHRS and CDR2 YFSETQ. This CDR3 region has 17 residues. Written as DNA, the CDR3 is TGCGCCAGCAGCTTGGTCGGGACTAGCGGATTTTTTAATGAGCAGTTCTTC. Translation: CASSLVGTSGFFNEQFF.

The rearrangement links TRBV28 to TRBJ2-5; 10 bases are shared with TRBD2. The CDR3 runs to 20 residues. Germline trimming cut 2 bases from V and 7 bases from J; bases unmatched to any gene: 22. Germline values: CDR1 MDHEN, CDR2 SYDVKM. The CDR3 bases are TGTGCCAGCAGTTTAGTCGGCGGCCTAGCGGGAGCCCCGGGGAGTGGGACCCAGTACTTC. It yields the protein CASSLVGGLAGAPGSGTQYF.

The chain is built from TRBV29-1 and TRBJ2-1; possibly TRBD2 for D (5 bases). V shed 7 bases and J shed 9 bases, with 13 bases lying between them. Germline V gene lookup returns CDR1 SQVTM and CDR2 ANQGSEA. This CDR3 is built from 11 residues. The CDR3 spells CSGSLAGEQFF. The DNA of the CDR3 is TGCAGCGGTAGCCTAGCAGGTGAGCAGTTCTTC.

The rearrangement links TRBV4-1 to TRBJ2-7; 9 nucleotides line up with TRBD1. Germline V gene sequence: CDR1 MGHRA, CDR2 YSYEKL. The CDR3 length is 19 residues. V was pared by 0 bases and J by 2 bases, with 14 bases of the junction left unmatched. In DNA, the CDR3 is TGCGCCAGCAGCCAAGATCGGATTATCGGGACAGGGCGGCCCTACGAGCAGTACTTC. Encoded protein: CASSQDRIIGTGRPYEQYF.